This record covers a single T cell receptor (beta chain). This specimen belongs to a study of shared clonotypes between healthy human individuals. The assay was carried out at the deep level. TCRdb's copy holds only in-frame clones and misses some; the assay was immunoSEQ multiplex PCR. The table records under 350,000 clones, about nine tenths of them present only once. The CDR3 spans 13 residues. The ends were cut back, 0 bases at V and 7 bases at J, with 10 bases in the middle. Germline CDR1 is GTSNPN and CDR2 is SVGIG (reference sequence). Specimen: memory CD8+ T cells sorted from blood. The sample's subset: CD45RO+ cells pooled with CCR7-negative TemRA cells. J is TRBJ2-1 and V is TRBV30; D is unclear. The sequence was obtained from a man between 18 and 35 years old in good health. Written as DNA, the CDR3 is TGTGCCTGGAGTGTATGGAGAGAAAATGAGCAGTTCTTC. Translation: CAWSVWRENEQFF.